The 24 T cell receptor beta chains below come from one sample, sequenced in a study of read filtering for tumor transcriptome and immune sequencing. From about 0.4 ug of RNA, a library with molecular barcoded alpha/delta and beta/gamma adaptors was made. MiXCR, run by TCRdb on the reads, gives a single entry per CDR3 protein. The table lists some 130,000 distinct CDR3 sequences, approximately 13% of them singletons, with about 7.7% in the top ten. What was sequenced was a population of CD138-negative cells sorted from bone marrow. The receptors here all came from a donor at least 40 years old with multiple myeloma.

This clonotype was seen at least ten times. The chain has TRBV3-1 and TRBJ2-7; perhaps TRBD2 as D (7 bases). Germline CDR1 reads LGHDT; CDR2 reads YNNKEL (reference sequence). Trimming took off 4 bases at V and 2 bases at J, with 18 bases between the two ends. The CDR3 sequence is 16 residues long. The CDR3: CASSPGHPAGAYEQYF. The DNA for the CDR3 is TGTGCCAGCAGCCCGGGACACCCTGCGGGGGCCTACGAGCAGTACTTC.

This clonotype was counted at least ten times. V is TRBV7-9 and J is TRBJ2-1; 11 nucleotides agree with TRBD2. Germline CDR1 is SEHNR and CDR2 is FQNEAQ (reference sequence). There are 16 residues in the CDR3. The V segment lost 2 bases and the J segment 2 bases; nucleotides outside the gene matches: 2. The CDR3 region is CASSLTSGRPYNEQFF. For the CDR3, the DNA is TGTGCCAGCAGCTTAACTAGCGGGAGACCCTACAATGAGCAGTTCTTC.

There are many counts of this clonotype. The gene calls are TRBV11-2 and TRBJ2-1; D might be TRBD1 (6 bases). The ends were cut back, 1 base at V and 5 bases at J, with 12 bases in the middle. Germline-derived CDR1 and CDR2 are SGHAT and FQNNGV. The CDR3 runs 15 residues. The CDR3 DNA reads TGTGCCAGCAGCTTAGGGTGGCAGGGGCACAATGAGCAGTTCTTC. Its protein is CASSLGWQGHNEQFF.

This clonotype showed up many times. This chain links TRBV5-6 with TRBJ1-2; 10 positions match TRBD1. Germline trimming cut 2 bases from V and 7 bases from J; bases unmatched to any gene: 2. The germline CDR1 and CDR2 sequences are SGHDT and YYEEEE. This CDR3 has 13 residues. The CDR3 protein is CASSFGQGVGYTF. CDR3 DNA: TGTGCCAGCAGCTTCGGACAGGGGGTTGGCTACACCTTC. Full variable domain (missing parts from reference TRBV5-6 and TRBJ1-2): DAGVTQSPTHLIKTRGQQVTLRCSPKSGHDTVSWYQQALGQGPQFIFQYYEEEERQRGNFPDRFSGHQFPNYSSELNVNALLLGDSALYLCASSFGQGVGYTFGSGTRLTVV.

The rearrangement joins TRBV7-9 to TRBJ2-7, with no clear D. CDR1 is SEHNR and CDR2 is FQNEAQ in the germline V gene (reference sequence). V was pared by 6 bases and J by 7 bases, with 10 bases between. This CDR3 region has 11 residues. The CDR3 loop reads CASSGVGEQYF. The CDR3 DNA sequence: TGTGCCAGCAGTGGGGTCGGGGAGCAGTACTTC.

This clonotype was counted ten times or more. The J gene is TRBJ1-1, the V gene TRBV15; no definite D call. CDR1 and CDR2 (germline): LNHNV, YYDKDF (reference sequence). V was cut by 7 bases and J by 0 bases, with 9 bases left in between. This CDR3 spans 13 amino acids. CDR3 protein: CATNTAMNTEAFF. CDR3 bases: TGTGCCACCAATACAGCTATGAACACTGAAGCTTTCTTT.

The sample holds a few counts of this clonotype. The V call is TRBV10-3, the J call TRBJ2-7; TRBD1 matches 12 bases. Losses at the gene ends were 4 bases for V and 2 bases for J; bases not matched to a gene: 3. Germline loops: CDR1 ENHRY, CDR2 SYGVKD. CDR3 length: 15 amino acids. For the CDR3, the DNA is TGTGCCATCAGTGCCGGGACAGGGGGCCCCTACGAGCAGTACTTC. Its protein product is CAISAGTGGPYEQYF.

This chain joins TRBV27 and TRBJ2-7; the D is unclear. V shed 8 bases and J shed 4 bases, with 9 bases lying between them. CDR1 is MNHEY, CDR2 SMNVEV, per germline (reference sequence). The CDR3 length is 11 residues. This CDR3 reads CASPVEYEQYF. DNA for the CDR3: TGTGCCAGCCCCGTAGAATACGAGCAGTACTTC.

The sample holds many counts of this clonotype. This sequence joins TRBV10-3 and TRBJ2-1, with D perhaps assigned TRBD1 or TRBD2 (5 bases each). The ends were cut back, 6 bases at V and 10 bases at J, with 22 bases in the middle. Germline V gene sequence: CDR1 ENHRY, CDR2 SYGVKD. The length of the CDR3 is 15 residues. CDR3 residues: CAISGASLGILEQFF. In DNA, the CDR3 is TGTGCCATCAGCGGGGCTAGTCTAGGGATTCTAGAGCAGTTCTTC.

The chain couples TRBV7-6 to TRBJ2-5; 11 bases match TRBD2. The CDR3 consists of 18 residues. After removal of 1 base from V and 0 bases from J, the junction contained 7 bases not matched to a gene. Germline V gene lookup returns CDR1 SGHVS and CDR2 FNYEAQ. The CDR3 region has the DNA TGTGCCAGCAGCTTAGAGGGACTAGCGGCACCGTACCAAGAGACCCAGTACTTC. It is translated as CASSLEGLAAPYQETQYF.

To note about this clonotype: Relative to the germline gene, one junction end is altered; a read error may explain this. V gene TRBV20-1 combines with J gene TRBJ2-1; D possibly matches TRBD1 or TRBD2 (5 bases each). The CDR3 consists of 13 residues. Germline V gene sequence: CDR1 DFQATT, CDR2 SNEGSKA (reference sequence). CDR3 residues: CSASRDPYDEQFF. The CDR3 DNA follows: TGCAGTGCTAGTAGGGACCCCTACGATGAGCAGTTCTTC.

In its sample, this clonotype was seen many times. The rearrangement joins TRBV2 to TRBJ1-5, with D possibly being TRBD1 (6 bases). This CDR3 has 15 amino acids. V lost 10 bases, J lost 5 bases, and 21 bases lay in between. CDR1 SNHLY and CDR2 FYNNEI come from the germline V gene. CDR3 region: CATSKDRLPYQPQHF. In DNA, the CDR3 is TGTGCCACCAGCAAAGACAGGCTCCCCTATCAGCCCCAGCATTTT.

This clonotype was observed a handful of times. The chain has TRBV6-2 or TRBV6-3 and TRBJ2-6; TRBD1 aligns across 8 bases. The CDR3 consists of 15 residues. After removal of 6 bases from V and 1 base from J, the junction contained 2 bases not matched to a gene. Germline assignment: CDR1 MNHEY and CDR2 SVGEGT. The CDR3 loop reads CASSWTGSGANVLTF. The DNA of the CDR3 is TGTGCCAGCAGCTGGACAGGGTCTGGGGCCAACGTCCTGACTTTC.

This clonotype has at least ten counts. The gene calls are TRBV20-1 and TRBJ2-3; D gene unclear. There are 10 residues in the CDR3. Germline V lookup: CDR1 DFQATT, CDR2 SNEGSKA (reference sequence). V was clipped by 6 bases and J by 5 bases, with 6 bases between them. CDR3: CSARIDTQYF. The CDR3 nucleotides read TGCAGTGCCCGGATAGATACGCAGTATTTT.

In its sample, this clonotype was seen many times. The J gene is TRBJ2-5, the V gene TRBV5-1; no reliable D call. Germline loops: CDR1 SGHRS, CDR2 YFSETQ. Between the trimmed V and J ends, which lost 0 bases and 5 bases, there was a span of 11 bases. This CDR3 has 14 amino acids. The CDR3 region has the DNA TGCGCCAGCAGCTTGGAGTGGGCCGAGGAGACCCAGTACTTC. As protein: CASSLEWAEETQYF.

The sample holds a few counts of this clonotype. Germline is not matched at one junction end, which may reflect a read error. This rearrangement joins TRBV4-3 to TRBJ2-1, with no clear D. The CDR3 has 15 amino acids. From germline, CDR1 is LGHNA and CDR2 YSLEER. The CDR3 spells CASGQEAAAYNEQFF. CDR3 nucleotides: TGCGCCAGCGGCCAAGAGGCAGCTGCTTACAATGAGCAGTTCTTC.

This clonotype was counted at least ten times. The chain is built from TRBV5-1 and TRBJ2-2; 9 nucleotides line up with TRBD2. The germline gives CDR1 SGHRS, CDR2 YFSETQ. This CDR3 region has 16 residues. The ends lost 2 bases at V and 0 bases at J; junction bases unmatched: 2. Here the CDR3 DNA reads TGCGCCAGCAGCTTTCTAGCGGGGTCGAACACCGGGGAGCTGTTTTTT. Encoded protein: CASSFLAGSNTGELFF.

This clonotype was observed many times. The gene calls are TRBV29-1 and TRBJ1-1, with unresolved D. The CDR3 sequence is 15 residues long. Trimming removed 5 bases from V and 4 bases from J, with 20 bases in between. Germline CDR1 SQVTM, CDR2 ANQGSEA. CDR3 nucleotide sequence: TGCAGCGTTCGCACGCCGGGCGGGGTTGGCACTGAAGCTTTCTTT. Encoded protein: CSVRTPGGVGTEAFF.

This clonotype has a count of ten or more. The chain employs TRBV9 and TRBJ2-1, with TRBD2 matching 8 bases. Germline CDR1 reads SGDLS; CDR2 reads YYNGEE. The CDR3 is made up of 15 amino acids. V dropped 4 bases and J dropped 8; count of bases not matched to a gene: 11. In DNA form, the CDR3 reads TGTGCCAGCAGCCCCGGGGTAGCGGGAAATCATGAGCAGTTCTTC. Amino acid sequence: CASSPGVAGNHEQFF.

On this clonotype: A read error may produce the germline difference seen at one junction end. This chain connects TRBV27 to TRBJ2-3; D is possibly TRBD1 (5 bases). The CDR3 sequence is 17 residues long. CDR1 is MNHEY and CDR2 is SMNVEV in the germline V gene (reference sequence). CDR3 nucleotides: TGTGCCAACAGTTTATCGAACAGGCTATTCACCACAGATACGCAGTATTTT. It is translated as CANSLSNRLFTTDTQYF.

This clonotype was found a few times. The CDR3 region has the DNA TGTGCCAGCAGCTTTGGCACTAGTTTAGATACGCAGTATTTT. Encoded protein: CASSFGTSLDTQYF. This chain joins TRBV7-3 and TRBJ2-3, with D maybe TRBD2 (5 bases). The germline V gene has CDR1 SGHTA and CDR2 FQGTGA. The ends were cut back, 3 bases at V and 5 bases at J, with 12 bases in the middle. The length of the CDR3 is 14 residues.

This clonotype occurred many times. V is TRBV18 and J is TRBJ2-1; TRBD1 agrees at 8 bases. CDR1 is KGHSH, CDR2 LQKENI, per germline. With 0 bases clipped from V and 7 bases from J, the junction kept 11 bases outside the gene matches. The CDR3 is 17 residues long. The CDR3 DNA reads TGTGCCAGCTCACCACCGGTGGGGCAGGGGGCGTCAAATGAGCAGTTCTTC. It codes for CASSPPVGQGASNEQFF.

This clonotype was recorded at least ten times. The genes are TRBV19 and TRBJ2-1; 10 bases fit TRBD2. The germline CDR1 and CDR2 sequences are LNHDA and SQIVND (reference sequence). CDR3 length equals 15 residues. J gave up 4 bases and V 6 bases, and 6 bases lay outside the gene matches. The CDR3 coding sequence is TGTGCCAGTAGCAGGACTAGCGGAGGTTACAATGAGCAGTTCTTC. Translated, it gives CASSRTSGGYNEQFF.

This clonotype was picked up many times. The chain is built from TRBV7-9 and TRBJ2-1, with D perhaps TRBD2 (5 bases). Germline-derived CDR1 and CDR2 are SEHNR and FQNEAQ (reference sequence). The CDR3 runs 17 residues. V dropped 1 base and J dropped 4 bases, with 17 bases sitting between them. This chain's CDR3 is CASSLELLLDSYNEQFF. For the CDR3, the DNA is TGTGCCAGCAGCTTAGAGCTCTTATTGGACTCTTACAATGAGCAGTTCTTC.